This TCR beta chain was identified in a study of blood T cell repertoires in COVID-19. Using immunoSEQ multiplex PCR, the repertoire was profiled, and TCRdb retains in-frame clones only, with some absent. The sample records around 250,000 clones, over 75% being singletons. This receptor was identified in a woman between 40 and 55 years old who had been exposed to COVID-19. Sample: PBMCs or T cells enriched from blood (not recorded which).

CDR3 sequence reads: CASSLDRQGGYTF. CDR3 in DNA: TGTGCCAGCAGTCTCGACAGGCAGGGCGGCTACACCTTC. V and J are TRBV6-5 and TRBJ1-2; a weak D match, TRBD1 (6 bases). This CDR3 has 13 amino acids. Per the germline V gene, CDR1 is MNHEY and CDR2 is SVGAGI. Trimming shortened V by 5 bases and J by 8 bases, and 15 bases separated the two germline ends.